This T cell receptor (beta chain) originates from a study of blood T cell repertoires in COVID-19. Germline CDR1 is GTSNPN and CDR2 is SVGIG (reference sequence). CDR3 length equals 14 residues. With V trimmed by 5 bases and J by 6 bases, 6 bases remained unmatched. Assay used: immunoSEQ multiplex PCR; TCRdb lists only in-frame clones, some missing. The repertoire holds about 190,000 clones, with 87% as singletons. The rearrangement uses TRBV30 and TRBJ2-7; 14 nucleotides agree with TRBD2. Sequenced sample: peripheral blood. This clonotype was sampled from a woman aged 70-85 years with COVID-19, enrolled during active disease. CDR3 region: CAWEGLAGDVEQYF. The CDR3, as DNA: TGTGCCTGGGAGGGACTAGCGGGAGATGTCGAGCAGTACTTC.